One and the same sample provided the 30 T cell receptor beta chains below, sequenced in a study of cytomegalovirus exposure and HLA in healthy donors. Only in-frame clones appear in the TCRdb table, and some are missing; sequencing was by immunoSEQ multiplex PCR. The sample consists of approximately 260,000 clones, around 85% of them appearing once. The sample consisted of PBMCs. Source of these receptors: a woman under 30 in good health and CMV-seronegative.

The genes are TRBV4-3 and TRBJ2-1; D perhaps matches TRBD2 (6 bases). V was trimmed by 1 base and J by 0 bases, leaving 10 bases between them. The CDR3 extends over 16 amino acids. Germline CDR1 and CDR2: LGHNA and YSLEER. CDR3: CASSQGGVSSYNEQFF. Written as DNA, the CDR3 is TGCGCCAGCAGCCAAGGCGGGGTGAGCTCCTACAATGAGCAGTTCTTC.

V is TRBV30 and J is TRBJ1-5, with 7 bases that match TRBD1. The J segment lost 5 bases and the V segment lost 1 base, leaving 2 bases of the junction unmatched. CDR1 is GTSNPN, CDR2 SVGIG, per germline (reference sequence). This CDR3 has 13 residues. CDR3 sequence reads: CAWSAGTDQPQHF. In DNA form, the CDR3 reads TGTGCCTGGAGTGCCGGGACAGATCAGCCCCAGCATTTT.

The chain has TRBV29-1 and TRBJ2-1, with 7 positions matching TRBD1. The CDR3 runs to 14 residues. J lost 0 bases, V lost 6 bases, and 5 bases had no gene match. Germline assignment: CDR1 SQVTM and CDR2 ANQGSEA. CDR3 amino acids: CSVRQGGSYNEQFF. The DNA of the CDR3 is TGCAGCGTCCGACAGGGCGGCTCCTACAATGAGCAGTTCTTC.

The V call is TRBV27, the J call TRBJ2-1; D perhaps matches TRBD2 (6 bases). Germline-derived CDR1 and CDR2 are MNHEY and SMNVEV (reference sequence). The CDR3 is made up of 16 amino acids. V lost 3 bases and J lost 6, with 18 bases in between. This CDR3 is CASSFDWGDSPNEQFF. The CDR3 coding sequence is TGTGCCAGCAGTTTCGACTGGGGGGATAGTCCCAATGAGCAGTTCTTC.

This clone was detected only once. The V and J genes are TRBV7-9 and TRBJ2-7; D possibly corresponds to TRBD2 (5 bases). The CDR3 runs 15 residues. V was clipped by 0 bases and J by 3 bases, with 12 bases between them. CDR1 and CDR2 from the germline V gene are SEHNR and FQNEAQ (reference sequence). As DNA, the CDR3 is TGTGCCAGCAGCTTAGCTACCGGGATGTACTACGAGCAGTACTTC. Translating it yields CASSLATGMYYEQYF. Based on the CDR3 plus reference TRBV7-9 and TRBJ2-7, the full variable domain is DTGVSQNPRHKITKRGQNVTFRCDPISEHNRLYWYRQTLGQGPEFLTYFQNEAQLEKSRLLSDRFSAERPKGSFSTLEIQRTEQGDSAMYLCASSLATGMYYEQYFGPGTRLTVT.

The V call is TRBV6-1, the J call TRBJ2-7, with D tentatively TRBD2 (6 bases). Deletions cut 10 bases from V and 4 bases from J, with 17 bases between. Germline V lookup: CDR1 MNHNS, CDR2 SASEGT. The CDR3 has 13 residues. The CDR3 sequence is CATRDSAKYEQYF. The CDR3, as DNA: TGTGCCACGAGGGACTCCGCAAAGTACGAGCAGTACTTC.

The chain is built from TRBV27 and TRBJ2-3; 7 bases are a match to TRBD1. CDR1 is MNHEY, CDR2 SMNVEV, per germline (reference sequence). The CDR3 contains 14 residues. Losses at the gene ends were 4 bases for V and 1 base for J; bases not matched to a gene: 2. CDR3 loop: CASSYGQGTDTQYF. As DNA, the CDR3 is TGTGCCAGCAGTTACGGACAGGGCACAGATACGCAGTATTTT.

The chain joins TRBV30 to TRBJ1-2, with TRBD1 matching 9 bases. Germline V gene sequence: CDR1 GTSNPN, CDR2 SVGIG (reference sequence). V lost 1 base, J lost 9 bases, and 12 bases stayed unmatched. CDR3 length equals 15 residues. The CDR3 DNA is TGTGCCTGGAGTGAGGATAACAGGGGGCTGAATAGCTACACCTTC. It is translated as CAWSEDNRGLNSYTF. Filled out from reference TRBV30 and TRBJ1-2, the complete variable domain reads SQTIHQWPATLVQPVGSPLSLECTVEGTSNPNLYWYRQAAGRGLQLLFYSVGIGQISSEVPQNLSASRPQDRQFILSSKKLLLSDSGFYLCAWSEDNRGLNSYTFGSGTRLTVV.

This clone was recorded once. The rearrangement joins TRBV27 to TRBJ1-6, with a possible D match to TRBD1 (6 bases). This CDR3 has 15 residues. Germline lookup yields CDR1 MNHEY and CDR2 SMNVEV (reference sequence). With 4 bases removed from V and 0 bases from J, the gap between germline ends came to 7 bases. CDR3 sequence (DNA): TGTGCCAGCAGTTGGGGGCTCTCCTATAATTCACCCCTCCACTTT. Its protein is CASSWGLSYNSPLHF.

The rearrangement links TRBV6-5 to TRBJ2-5; D might be TRBD1 (5 bases). V gave up 2 bases and J gave up 7 bases, with 11 bases separating them. Germline V gene sequence: CDR1 MNHEY, CDR2 SVGAGI. There are 13 residues in the CDR3. The CDR3 spells CASSYRPTATQYF. The CDR3 DNA reads TGTGCCAGCAGTTACCGGCCGACAGCGACCCAGTACTTC.

This clone is a singleton in its sample. The V and J genes are TRBV6-5 and TRBJ2-7; 8 bases line up with TRBD1. V was clipped by 5 bases and J by 6 bases; unmatched bases: 6. The CDR3 length is 13 residues. Germline V gives CDR1 MNHEY, CDR2 SVGAGI. CDR3 amino acids: CASSTITGGEQYF. The CDR3 nucleotides are TGTGCCAGCAGTACAATTACAGGGGGCGAGCAGTACTTC.

This clone came up once. The chain carries TRBV7-8 and TRBJ1-2; a possible D gene is TRBD1 (5 bases). The CDR3 is made up of 15 amino acids. CDR1 is SGHVS and CDR2 is FQNEAQ in the germline V gene. The germline V and J ends were trimmed by 4 bases and 8 bases, with 20 bases remaining between them. The CDR3 region has the DNA TGTGCCAGCAGCTGGGCGGGGTCCAGGGATCGGGGCTACACCTTC. It is translated as CASSWAGSRDRGYTF.

The rearrangement joins TRBV5-4 to TRBJ2-3; 9 positions match TRBD2. CDR3 length: 18 amino acids. CDR1 is SGHNT and CDR2 is YYREEE in the germline V gene (reference sequence). Losses at the gene ends were 2 bases for V and 0 bases for J; bases not matched to a gene: 10. The CDR3 protein is CASSFRTSVLLSTDTQYF. The DNA for the CDR3 is TGTGCCAGCAGCTTCCGGACTAGCGTCCTTTTAAGCACAGATACGCAGTATTTT.

The CDR3 DNA sequence: TGCGCCAGCAGCCAGAACACTGAAGCTTTCTTT. This translates into CASSQNTEAFF. The rearrangement uses TRBV5-1 and TRBJ1-1; the D is unclear. Trimming cost V 4 bases and J 1 base, with 2 bases left between them. Germline V gene data show CDR1 as SGHRS and CDR2 as YFSETQ. CDR3 length: 11 amino acids.

This rearrangement joins TRBV6-5 to TRBJ1-2, with TRBD1 identical over 9 bases. From germline, CDR1 is MNHEY and CDR2 SVGAGI. The CDR3 has 14 amino acids. Unmatched junction bases numbered 7, after V lost 5 bases and J lost 6 bases. In DNA, the CDR3 is TGTGCCAGCAGTCCCGGGACAGGGAAACATGGCTACACCTTC. It is translated as CASSPGTGKHGYTF.

This clone was detected only once. The chain couples TRBV30 to TRBJ2-1; D not resolved. The CDR3 has 12 amino acids. CDR1 is GTSNPN and CDR2 is SVGIG in the germline V gene (reference sequence). V gave up 3 bases and J gave up 12 bases, with 15 bases separating them. The CDR3 spells CAWSRDFTRQFF. In DNA, the CDR3 is TGTGCCTGGAGCCGCGACTTCACACGGCAGTTCTTC.

This clone was observed a few times. The CDR3 is CASSQAYEQYF. In DNA, the CDR3 is TGTGCCAGCAGCCAAGCGTACGAGCAGTACTTC. The rearrangement links TRBV4-2 to TRBJ2-7; D not resolved. CDR3 length equals 11 residues. Trimming shortened V by 1 base and J by 4 bases, and 2 bases separated the two germline ends. Germline V gene data show CDR1 as LGHNA and CDR2 as YNFKEQ.

The V gene is TRBV20-1, the J gene TRBJ1-1, with D perhaps matching TRBD1 (5 bases). V shed 5 bases and J shed 7 bases, with 11 bases lying between them. Looked up from germline, CDR1 is DFQATT and CDR2 is SNEGSKA (reference sequence). The CDR3 is 11 amino acids. The CDR3 loop reads CSARGVGEAFF. The CDR3 DNA reads as TGCAGTGCTCGGGGGGTGGGTGAAGCTTTCTTT.

The chain couples TRBV14 to TRBJ2-7, with 12 bases matching TRBD2. The CDR3 covers 16 residues. V dropped 5 bases and J dropped 7; count of bases not matched to a gene: 12. Germline V gene lookup returns CDR1 SGHDN and CDR2 FVKESK. CDR3 sequence reads: CASSSGTSGPYEEQYF. The CDR3 nucleotides are TGTGCCAGCAGCTCCGGGACTAGCGGGCCCTATGAAGAGCAGTACTTC.

This clone has only a few counts. The CDR3 DNA is TGTGCCAGCAGTGCGAGGGACAGGGGGTGGACTGAAGCTTTCTTT. This sequence encodes CASSARDRGWTEAFF. The chain has TRBV6-1 and TRBJ1-1; 11 bases match TRBD1. The CDR3 has 15 amino acids. The trim removed 4 bases at V and 5 bases at J, leaving 6 bases unmatched. The germline gives CDR1 MNHNS, CDR2 SASEGT.

The V and J genes are TRBV9 and TRBJ1-2; D might be TRBD1 (6 bases). Germline-derived CDR1 and CDR2 are SGDLS and YYNGEE. V lost 3 bases to trimming and J lost 2 bases, with 11 bases between them. The CDR3 has 14 amino acids. The CDR3 nucleotides read TGTGCCAGCAGCGCACAGGGACTAAACTATGGCTACACCTTC. Translated, it gives CASSAQGLNYGYTF.

The rearrangement joins TRBV11-3 to TRBJ1-2, with TRBD1 matching over 8 bases. The CDR3 extends over 14 amino acids. V dropped 5 bases and J dropped 4; count of bases not matched to a gene: 6. CDR1 SGHNT and CDR2 YENEEA come from the germline V gene. CDR3 residues: CASSRRGRGYGYTF. CDR3 DNA: TGTGCCAGCAGCCGCAGGGGGCGCGGCTATGGCTACACCTTC.

This clone was seen a handful of times. The chain couples TRBV7-8 to TRBJ2-1; unclear D gene. V lost 1 base and J lost 8, with 9 bases in between. The CDR3 sequence is 13 residues long. Per germline, CDR1 SGHVS and CDR2 FQNEAQ. Written as DNA, the CDR3 is TGTGCCAGCAGCTTAGGAGGCGGCGATGAGCAGTTCTTC. Translating gives CASSLGGGDEQFF.

V and J are TRBV27 and TRBJ1-2; D unclear. Germline assignment: CDR1 MNHEY and CDR2 SMNVEV (reference sequence). V gave up 2 bases and J gave up 8 bases, with 12 bases separating them. This CDR3 is 13 amino acids long. In DNA form, the CDR3 reads TGTGCCAGCAGTTTAAACCCCGGGTGGGGCTACACCTTC. Protein: CASSLNPGWGYTF.

Note on this clone: Other DNA sequences in this specimen translate into the identical CDR3. V usage is TRBV20-1 and J usage is TRBJ2-7, with D possibly being TRBD2 (5 bases). Trimming left V 6 bases short and J 4 bases short, with 10 bases between. The CDR3 has 11 amino acids. Germline V gene data show CDR1 as DFQATT and CDR2 as SNEGSKA (reference sequence). This CDR3 is CSAASGYEQYF. In DNA, the CDR3 is TGCAGTGCCGCGAGCGGATACGAGCAGTACTTC.

V and J are TRBV7-2 and TRBJ2-1; 15 nucleotides match TRBD2. Germline CDR1 SGHTA, CDR2 FQGNSA. V dropped 5 bases and J dropped 6; count of bases not matched to a gene: 8. This CDR3 region has 17 residues. The CDR3 DNA is TGTGCCAGCAGCCTAGTGGGACTAGCGGGGGGTCTCAATGAGCAGTTCTTC. Translation gives CASSLVGLAGGLNEQFF.

V usage is TRBV27 and J usage is TRBJ2-3, with 11 bases matching TRBD2. Germline-derived CDR1 and CDR2 are MNHEY and SMNVEV (reference sequence). The CDR3 has 15 amino acids. V was clipped by 3 bases and J by 3 bases; unmatched bases: 2. The CDR3 sequence is CASSFASGRTDTQYF. The CDR3 nucleotides are TGTGCCAGCAGTTTTGCTAGCGGGAGGACAGATACGCAGTATTTT.

The DNA of the CDR3 is TGTGCCAGCAGCCACTCAGGGGGTTGGGAGCAGTACTTC. Translated: CASSHSGGWEQYF. The chain recombines TRBV7-9 with TRBJ2-7; 7 nucleotides match TRBD1. Losses at the gene ends were 5 bases for V and 7 bases for J; bases not matched to a gene: 8. The CDR3 extends over 13 amino acids. CDR1 and CDR2 from the germline V gene are SEHNR and FQNEAQ (reference sequence). Together with reference TRBV7-9 and TRBJ2-7, the CDR3 gives the full variable domain: DTGVSQNPRHKITKRGQNVTFRCDPISEHNRLYWYRQTLGQGPEFLTYFQNEAQLEKSRLLSDRFSAERPKGSFSTLEIQRTEQGDSAMYLCASSHSGGWEQYFGPGTRLTVT.

J is TRBJ1-1 and V is TRBV10-2; 8 nucleotides agree with TRBD1. With 4 bases clipped from V and 4 bases from J, the junction kept 11 bases outside the gene matches. CDR1 is WSHSY, CDR2 SAAADI, per germline. CDR3 length equals 16 residues. CDR3 in DNA: TGCGCCAGCAGTGTGTTTTCAGGGGGCGCGGGCACTGAAGCTTTCTTT. Its translation: CASSVFSGGAGTEAFF.

The genes are TRBV6-1 and TRBJ1-4, with D possibly being TRBD1 (6 bases). The germline V gene encodes CDR1 MNHNS and CDR2 SASEGT. V lost 7 bases, J lost 2 bases, and 14 bases lay in between. The CDR3 length is 15 residues. This chain's CDR3 is CASTQGFITNEKLFF. Written as DNA, the CDR3 is TGTGCCAGCACACAGGGATTTATCACTAATGAAAAACTGTTTTTT.